This TCR beta chain was documented in a study of T cells after yellow fever vaccination (dated by TCRdb to the late 2010s). Regarding the complete study: Libraries from fractions with low cell numbers were prepared with the SMART-Seq v4 Ultra Low Input RNA kit. Bulk TCR alpha and beta repertoires were sequenced longitudinally to track T-cell clones before and after primary and booster YFV17D yellow fever vaccination. Two healthy male donors made up the cohort, one aged 18 to 30 years and the other aged 30 to 40 years. Blood was drawn at multiple timepoints before and after primary and secondary immunization, with bulk PBMC replicates and cell subsets isolated. Broad study findings and their caveats: Most clones expanded after primary vaccination were re-detected after the booster (almost 97% of CD4 and around 88% of CD8), suggesting broad memory maintenance. Only a couple of donors were included in the study, so the extent to which the findings can be generalized is limited. The secondary T-cell response was found to be weaker but faster than the primary response, with a peak reached on day 5 rather than on day 15. Computational filtering was needed because FACS-sorted repertoires could contain abundant contaminating clonotypes from the bulk population. A small fraction of clonotypes appeared in both the CD4 and CD8 compartments, likely as a result of convergent recombination.

The CDR3, from cysteine to phenylalanine, totals 16 residues. Of all the DNA, just the CDR3 is kept, 48 bases in frame from base 1. As encoded in the germline V gene, CDR1 is MDHEN while CDR2 is SYDVKM. Germline trimming amounts to 4 bases on V and 6 bases on J, with 6 as the count of junction bases outside the gene matches. This clonotype has a count of ten or more. No cognate antigen has been identified for it. Base qualities are missing; no much larger clone stands one base away. Interpreted using the paper, the treatment or condition label stands for: live attenuated yellow fever vaccine strain. At each blood-draw timepoint, two biological replicates of bulk PBMCs were collected. A standard Ficoll-Paque protocol was used to isolate PBMCs from peripheral blood. TriZol was used to extract RNA from bulk PBMCs, CD4 and CD8 fractions, and dextramer-positive and dextramer-negative fractions. TCR cDNA was synthesized by 5'RACE template switching, which introduced a universal primer site and unique molecular identifiers. Priming for cDNA synthesis came from both the TCR alpha and TCR beta constant segments. Library amplification involved two PCR steps, and the second step added sample barcodes and sequencing adapters. Sequencing of libraries was performed on Illumina HiSeq 2500 (2x100 bp) or NovaSeq (2x150 bp). In the authors' own workflow: Demultiplexing of reads and collapsing into UMI consensus sequences were performed with MIGEC, and V(D)J alignment was carried out with MiXCR. Vaccine-responding clonotypes were defined with edgeR using replicate PBMC samples, requiring FDR below 0.01 and a log2 fold change above 5 up to day 15. CD4 or CD8 identity was assigned to each bulk clonotype according to whether the clonotype was present at higher abundance in the sequenced CD4 repertoire or the sequenced CD8 repertoire. TCRdb took the public reads, trimmed them with fastp at Q25, ran MiXCR for clone calling and kept in-frame beta chains. Rows are unified per CDR3 protein, each entry keeping the most common DNA and genes. TCRdb's processing, not the study's, gives the V and J calls here. Within this sample are about 300,000 distinct CDR3 sequences, with around 6.8% of them counted one time only. The ten largest clones represent roughly a sixth of the sample.

This clonotype was obtained from a man aged 18 to 35 who received the YFV17D yellow fever vaccine. Here the sequenced sample was PBMCs, taken roughly 45 days after the first yellow fever vaccination. The chain is made from TRBV28 and TRBJ2-2; 12 central nucleotides agree with TRBD2. The nucleotide sequence is TGTGCCAGCAGTTCCTCTGGACTAGCGGGGTCCGGGGAGCTGTTTTTT. The translation is CASSSSGLAGSGELFF.